This T cell receptor (beta chain) was obtained from a study of blood T cell repertoires in COVID-19. Background on the study: Samples came from the United States, Italy and Spain, spanning acute and convalescent COVID-19.

Original processing notes: For nucleated cells, counts were estimated from reference gene primer amplification. TCRdb's table, derived via immunoSEQ multiplex PCR, lists solely in-frame clones and lacks some. That table furnishes V, J and clone size, whereas the DNA furnished D and trimming. Of 51,000 or so clones in the sample, about four fifths were seen once. Those enrolled in Seattle joined during active infection and were followed longitudinally afterward. With V trimmed by 4 bases and J by 5 bases, 5 bases remained unmatched. The CDR3 has 14 amino acids. Per germline, CDR1 KGHSH and CDR2 LQKENI.

The rearrangement joins TRBV18 to TRBJ1-5; 7 bases agree with TRBD1. The source material was peripheral blood. This TCR came from a woman aged 80 or older with COVID-19, enrolled during active disease. The CDR3 coding sequence is TGTGCCAGCTCACTGTTAGACAGGGATCAGCCCCAGCATTTT. Protein product: CASSLLDRDQPQHF.